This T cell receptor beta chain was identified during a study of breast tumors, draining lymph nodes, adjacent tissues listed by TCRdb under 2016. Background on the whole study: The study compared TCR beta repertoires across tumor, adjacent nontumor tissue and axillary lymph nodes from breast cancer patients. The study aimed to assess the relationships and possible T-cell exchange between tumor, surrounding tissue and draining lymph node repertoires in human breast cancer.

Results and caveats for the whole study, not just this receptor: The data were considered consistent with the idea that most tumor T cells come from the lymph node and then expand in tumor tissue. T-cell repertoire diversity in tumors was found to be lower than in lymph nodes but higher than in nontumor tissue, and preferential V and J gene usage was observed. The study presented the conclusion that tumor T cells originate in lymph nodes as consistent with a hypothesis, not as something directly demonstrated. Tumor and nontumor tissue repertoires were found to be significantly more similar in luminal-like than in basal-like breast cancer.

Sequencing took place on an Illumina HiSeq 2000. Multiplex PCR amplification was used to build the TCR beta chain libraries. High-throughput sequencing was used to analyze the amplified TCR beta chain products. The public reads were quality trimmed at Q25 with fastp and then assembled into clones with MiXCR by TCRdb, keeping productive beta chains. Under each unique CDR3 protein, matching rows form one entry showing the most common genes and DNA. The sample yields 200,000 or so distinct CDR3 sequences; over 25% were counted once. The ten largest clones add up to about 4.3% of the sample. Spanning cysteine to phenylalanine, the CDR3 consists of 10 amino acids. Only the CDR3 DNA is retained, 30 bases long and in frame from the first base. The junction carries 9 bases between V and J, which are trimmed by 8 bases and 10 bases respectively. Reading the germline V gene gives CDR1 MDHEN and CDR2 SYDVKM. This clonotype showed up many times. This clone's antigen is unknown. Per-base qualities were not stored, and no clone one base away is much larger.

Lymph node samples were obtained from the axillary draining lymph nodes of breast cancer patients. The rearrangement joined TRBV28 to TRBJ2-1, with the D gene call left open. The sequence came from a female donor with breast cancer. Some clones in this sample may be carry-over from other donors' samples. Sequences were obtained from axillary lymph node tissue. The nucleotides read TGTGCCAGCCATGGAAGGGAGCAGTTCTTC. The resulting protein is CASHGREQFF. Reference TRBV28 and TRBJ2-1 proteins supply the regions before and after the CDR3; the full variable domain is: DVKVTQSSRYLVKRTGEKVFLECVQDMDHENMFWYRQDPGLGLRLIYFSYDVKMKEKGDIPEGYSVSREKKERFSLILESASTNQTSMYLCASHGREQFFGPGTRLTVL.